This entry describes one T cell receptor beta chain. The germline CDR1 and CDR2 sequences are MNHNS and SASEGT. CDR3 size: 17 residues. Localized lung adenocarcinoma, a non-small cell lung cancer, affected the donors. TCRdb fed the PCR reads into MiXCR, producing one record per CDR3 protein. The sample contains 16,000 or so distinct CDR3 sequences, under 70% of which appear only once. The sample originates from a study of CD4 and CD8 cells across lung adenocarcinoma regions. The clonotype comes from a female donor with lung adenocarcinoma. The CD4 and CD8 labels of this study may be unreliable. The sequenced sample was CD8+ T cells from the center of a lung tumor. The genes are TRBV6-1 and TRBJ2-3; D might be TRBD2 (6 bases). The tail of the sequence fits TRBJ2-7 better, so the J call may be wrong. The DNA for the CDR3 is TGTGCCAGCAGTGGAAGGGCGGGGCCTAGCGCGCAAGATACGCAGTACTTC. Translation gives CASSGRAGPSAQDTQYF.